This is a list of T cell receptor beta chains from one sample in a study of cytomegalovirus exposure and HLA in healthy donors. Method: immunoSEQ multiplex PCR; TCRdb's copy keeps in-frame clones and lacks some. The data show 250,000 to 300,000 clones, approximately 86% seen once. The sequencing input was PBMCs. All receptors come from a woman aged 18-29 years in good health and CMV-seronegative. The CDR3 runs from the conserved cysteine through the conserved F or W. Each record gives: CDR3 DNA, CDR3 protein, CDR3 length, V gene, clone size, D gene, J gene. The D gene is left open where the match is weak. Some rows have no size entry. The others give once, few or many, or a class for an expanded clone.

CDR3nt: TGTGCCAGCAGCTTACTAGGAGGGCGGGATTCACCCCTCCACTTT
CDR3aa: CASSLLGGRDSPLHF
len: 15
v_gene: TRBV7-3
abundance: .
d_gene: .
j_gene: TRBJ1-6

CDR3nt: TGTGCCAGCAGCCCGGACTTATCTGGAAACACCATATATTTT
CDR3aa: CASSPDLSGNTIYF
len: 14
v_gene: TRBV9
abundance: few
d_gene: .
j_gene: TRBJ1-3

CDR3nt: TGTGCCAGCAGCTTACCAGGGGCGGGAGAGACCCAGTACTTC
CDR3aa: CASSLPGAGETQYF
len: 14
v_gene: TRBV7-9
abundance: .
d_gene: .
j_gene: TRBJ2-5

CDR3nt: TGTGCCAGCAGCCAGTGGGTAGCGGTTGGCTCCTACGAGCAGTACTTC
CDR3aa: CASSQWVAVGSYEQYF
len: 16
v_gene: TRBV7-9
abundance: .
d_gene: .
j_gene: TRBJ2-7

CDR3nt: TGTGCCAGCAGGTCTGCGGGGTCCCCCTACGAGCAGTACTTC
CDR3aa: CASRSAGSPYEQYF
len: 14
v_gene: TRBV27
abundance: few
d_gene: .
j_gene: TRBJ2-7

CDR3nt: TGTGCCAGCAGTGAATATACCCGGGGCCCCCACGGGGGAGCTTTCTTT
CDR3aa: CASSEYTRGPHGGAFF
len: 16
v_gene: TRBV25-1
abundance: .
d_gene: .
j_gene: TRBJ1-1

CDR3nt: TGCAGCGTTGAAGTTAAGTACGGGTATGGCTACACCTTC
CDR3aa: CSVEVKYGYGYTF
len: 13
v_gene: TRBV29-1
abundance: .
d_gene: .
j_gene: TRBJ1-2

CDR3nt: TGTGCCAGCAGCCCCCCCGGGAGCCTACGTTACGAGCAGTACTTC
CDR3aa: CASSPPGSLRYEQYF
len: 15
v_gene: TRBV5-6
abundance: .
d_gene: .
j_gene: TRBJ2-7

CDR3nt: TGTGCCAGCGGGGGACAGGACCGAAACACCATATATTTT
CDR3aa: CASGGQDRNTIYF
len: 13
v_gene: TRBV6-1
abundance: once
d_gene: TRBD1
j_gene: TRBJ1-3

CDR3nt: TGTGCCAGTAGTATAGCGGACAGTTCTTATGGCTACACCTTC
CDR3aa: CASSIADSSYGYTF
len: 14
v_gene: TRBV19
abundance: .
d_gene: .
j_gene: TRBJ1-2

CDR3nt: TGTGCCAGCAGTGAAGGAGGGGGCGCGGGCGGCTACACCTTC
CDR3aa: CASSEGGGAGGYTF
len: 14
v_gene: TRBV25-1
abundance: .
d_gene: TRBD1
j_gene: TRBJ1-2

CDR3nt: TGTGCCAGCAGCCTGGACAGGGAAAAACTGTTTTTT
CDR3aa: CASSLDREKLFF
len: 12
v_gene: TRBV5-8
abundance: .
d_gene: TRBD1
j_gene: TRBJ1-4

CDR3nt: TGTGCCAGCAGTCCCGAGGGGGTCACAGATACGCAGTATTTT
CDR3aa: CASSPEGVTDTQYF
len: 14
v_gene: TRBV6-5
abundance: .
d_gene: .
j_gene: TRBJ2-3

CDR3nt: TGCAGCGGGTGGGACAATTCAATCTACACCTTC
CDR3aa: CSGWDNSIYTF
len: 11
v_gene: TRBV29-1
abundance: many
d_gene: .
j_gene: TRBJ1-2

CDR3nt: TGTGCCAGCAGTTACAAGGGCAGGGGACGGGGCAATCAGCCCCAGCATTTT
CDR3aa: CASSYKGRGRGNQPQHF
len: 17
v_gene: TRBV27
abundance: once
d_gene: .
j_gene: TRBJ1-5

CDR3nt: TGTGCTAGTGGTCTCTGGGCCAATGAAAAACTGTTTTTT
CDR3aa: CASGLWANEKLFF
len: 13
v_gene: TRBV12-5
abundance: .
d_gene: .
j_gene: TRBJ1-4

CDR3nt: TGTGCCAGCAGCTTGGCGGGGAAAGAGACCCAGTACTTC
CDR3aa: CASSLAGKETQYF
len: 13
v_gene: TRBV5-4
abundance: .
d_gene: .
j_gene: TRBJ2-5

CDR3nt: TGTGCCAGCAGGGTAAGCGGGGGGGCTTCCGAGCAGTACTTC
CDR3aa: CASRVSGGASEQYF
len: 14
v_gene: TRBV6-5
abundance: .
d_gene: TRBD2
j_gene: TRBJ2-7

CDR3nt: TGTGCCAGCAGCGTAGGCAGGGCTGGCTACACCTTC
CDR3aa: CASSVGRAGYTF
len: 12
v_gene: TRBV9
abundance: few
d_gene: .
j_gene: TRBJ1-2

CDR3nt: TGTGCCAGCAGGAAAGGGAGGGCGCGCGCGGGGTACAATGAGCAGTTCTTC
CDR3aa: CASRKGRARAGYNEQFF
len: 17
v_gene: TRBV25-1
abundance: .
d_gene: TRBD2
j_gene: TRBJ2-1

CDR3nt: TGTGCCAGCAGCATCGACAGGGCGATGGATGGCTACACCTTC
CDR3aa: CASSIDRAMDGYTF
len: 14
v_gene: TRBV7-2
abundance: .
d_gene: TRBD1
j_gene: TRBJ1-2

CDR3nt: TGTGCCAGCAGTGCGACCGGGACAGAAACTTACGAGCAGTACTTC
CDR3aa: CASSATGTETYEQYF
len: 15
v_gene: TRBV6-1
abundance: .
d_gene: TRBD1
j_gene: TRBJ2-7

CDR3nt: TGTGCCAGCAGTATAACAGGGTTAGGGAGCAATCAGCCCCAGCATTTT
CDR3aa: CASSITGLGSNQPQHF
len: 16
v_gene: TRBV28
abundance: once
d_gene: .
j_gene: TRBJ1-5

CDR3nt: TGTGCCTGGAGTCCCGCGGATACGCAGTATTTT
CDR3aa: CAWSPADTQYF
len: 11
v_gene: TRBV30
abundance: .
d_gene: .
j_gene: TRBJ2-3

CDR3nt: TGTGCCAGCAGCCCGGGACTAGCGGGAGGGCCAAACGAGCAGTACTTC
CDR3aa: CASSPGLAGGPNEQYF
len: 16
v_gene: TRBV11-2
abundance: few
d_gene: TRBD2
j_gene: TRBJ2-7

CDR3nt: TGTGCCAGCAGCTCCGGGACTAGCGGGAGTTGGACCGGGGAGCTGTTTTTT
CDR3aa: CASSSGTSGSWTGELFF
len: 17
v_gene: TRBV5-8
abundance: .
d_gene: TRBD2
j_gene: TRBJ2-2

CDR3nt: TGTGCTAGTGGTTCCTCCCCTGGGAGGGTCTCTGGAAACACCATATATTTT
CDR3aa: CASGSSPGRVSGNTIYF
len: 17
v_gene: TRBV12-5
abundance: .
d_gene: .
j_gene: TRBJ1-3

CDR3nt: TGTGCCAGCAGTGAGGCGGGGGGGAACACTGAAGCTTTCTTT
CDR3aa: CASSEAGGNTEAFF
len: 14
v_gene: TRBV6-1
abundance: .
d_gene: .
j_gene: TRBJ1-1

CDR3nt: TGTGCCAGCAGCGTGGCTGCAAGGTACTGGACAGGGGGCTTAGCCACAGATACGCAGTATTTT
CDR3aa: CASSVAARYWTGGLATDTQYF
len: 21
v_gene: TRBV9
abundance: .
d_gene: TRBD1
j_gene: TRBJ2-3

CDR3nt: TGCGCCAGCAGCCAATACGCCTCAGGGGAAAAAGACTATGGCTACACCTTC
CDR3aa: CASSQYASGEKDYGYTF
len: 17
v_gene: TRBV4-3
abundance: .
d_gene: .
j_gene: TRBJ1-2

CDR3nt: TGTGCCAGCAGCCGCCACGGGGGGTATGGCTACACCTTC
CDR3aa: CASSRHGGYGYTF
len: 13
v_gene: TRBV6-5
abundance: .
d_gene: .
j_gene: TRBJ1-2

CDR3nt: TGTGCCTGGAGTACGCCCGGGTTAGGGACAAGGGTTAACTATGGCTACACCTTC
CDR3aa: CAWSTPGLGTRVNYGYTF
len: 18
v_gene: TRBV30
abundance: .
d_gene: .
j_gene: TRBJ1-2

CDR3nt: TGTGCCAGCAGCTTAGAGGCAGGGAGGACCTATGGCTACACCTTC
CDR3aa: CASSLEAGRTYGYTF
len: 15
v_gene: TRBV7-2
abundance: .
d_gene: .
j_gene: TRBJ1-2

CDR3nt: TGTGCCAGCACAAGGCGGGCGAACACCGGGGAGCTGTTTTTT
CDR3aa: CASTRRANTGELFF
len: 14
v_gene: TRBV6-5
abundance: .
d_gene: .
j_gene: TRBJ2-2

CDR3nt: TGCGCCAGCAGCCCAAGGACTAGCGGGAGTAACAATGAGCAGTTCTTC
CDR3aa: CASSPRTSGSNNEQFF
len: 16
v_gene: TRBV5-1
abundance: once
d_gene: TRBD2
j_gene: TRBJ2-1

CDR3nt: TGCGCCAGCAGCCAAGTTACAGCCCTTCTCACTGAAGCTTTCTTT
CDR3aa: CASSQVTALLTEAFF
len: 15
v_gene: TRBV4-1
abundance: .
d_gene: .
j_gene: TRBJ1-1

CDR3nt: TGTGCCAGCAGCTTAGAGGGCAGGGCTGGCGCTTTCTTT
CDR3aa: CASSLEGRAGAFF
len: 13
v_gene: TRBV7-8
abundance: .
d_gene: .
j_gene: TRBJ1-1

CDR3nt: TGTGCCAGCAGACTAGGGGACAGGGGTCAGCCCCAGCATTTT
CDR3aa: CASRLGDRGQPQHF
len: 14
v_gene: TRBV27
abundance: .
d_gene: TRBD1
j_gene: TRBJ1-5

CDR3nt: TGCAGTGCTCAGTTGTATGAGCAGTTCTTC
CDR3aa: CSAQLYEQFF
len: 10
v_gene: TRBV20-1
abundance: once
d_gene: .
j_gene: TRBJ2-1

CDR3nt: TGTGCCAGCAGTTCCCGGGGGAACACTGAAGCTTTCTTT
CDR3aa: CASSSRGNTEAFF
len: 13
v_gene: TRBV2
abundance: .
d_gene: .
j_gene: TRBJ1-1

CDR3nt: TGTGCCAGCAGTGGGCAGGGAAACTATGGCTACACCTTC
CDR3aa: CASSGQGNYGYTF
len: 13
v_gene: TRBV2
abundance: many
d_gene: .
j_gene: TRBJ1-2

CDR3nt: TGCAGCGGCCGGCCGGGAGGGGGCACTGAAGCTTTCTTT
CDR3aa: CSGRPGGGTEAFF
len: 13
v_gene: TRBV29-1
abundance: .
d_gene: .
j_gene: TRBJ1-1

CDR3nt: TGTGCCAGCAGCCAAGTTGCGGGCACCTTGACCGGGGAGCTGTTTTTT
CDR3aa: CASSQVAGTLTGELFF
len: 16
v_gene: TRBV4-2
abundance: .
d_gene: .
j_gene: TRBJ2-2

CDR3nt: TGTGCCAGCAGCCCTCCAGCGGGGGGGCGTGGGGCCAATGAGCAGTTCTTC
CDR3aa: CASSPPAGGRGANEQFF
len: 17
v_gene: TRBV9
abundance: .
d_gene: TRBD2
j_gene: TRBJ2-1

CDR3nt: TGTGCCAGCAGTTTAACAGCGCTAAATGGGGCACTGTTTTTT
CDR3aa: CASSLTALNGALFF
len: 14
v_gene: TRBV27
abundance: once
d_gene: .
j_gene: TRBJ1-4

CDR3nt: TGCAGCGTCGAGCCCGGGACAGGGGGGTTCGGTTTCTTT
CDR3aa: CSVEPGTGGFGFF
len: 13
v_gene: TRBV29-1
abundance: .
d_gene: TRBD1
j_gene: TRBJ1-1

CDR3nt: TGCGCCAGCAGCCAAGACTGGGGGCTAGCGGACGACTACGAGCAGTACTTC
CDR3aa: CASSQDWGLADDYEQYF
len: 17
v_gene: TRBV4-1
abundance: .
d_gene: .
j_gene: TRBJ2-7

CDR3nt: TGCGCCAGCAGCCACATTGGGGAGGGAAGCACCTACGAGCAGTACTTC
CDR3aa: CASSHIGEGSTYEQYF
len: 16
v_gene: TRBV4-1
abundance: .
d_gene: TRBD2
j_gene: TRBJ2-7